The 11 T cell receptor beta chains below were found in one sample sequenced in a study of shared clonotypes between healthy human individuals. The table came from immunoSEQ multiplex PCR; TCRdb's copy has only in-frame clones and leaves some out. The table has some 2,100,000 clones, 90% to 96% seen once. Sequencing used naive CD4+ T cells sorted from blood. This sample's subset: CD45RA+ positively selected. All receptors derive from a man between 18 and 35 years old in good health.

The J gene is TRBJ1-2, the V gene TRBV2; D gene ambiguous. This CDR3 contains 12 residues. V dropped 7 bases and J dropped 0 bases, with 6 bases sitting between them. Germline-derived CDR1 and CDR2 are SNHLY and FYNNEI. The CDR3 loop reads CASTEPNYGYTF. The CDR3 nucleotides read TGTGCCAGCACGGAACCTAACTATGGCTACACCTTC.

DNA of the CDR3: TGTGCCAGCAGTGATGGCGGCAGCTCCTATAATTCACCCCTCCACTTT. Its translation is CASSDGGSSYNSPLHF. This chain uses TRBV2 with TRBJ1-6; D gene ambiguous. The V end lost 3 bases, the J end lost 0 bases, and 9 bases lay between the germline ends. Germline CDR1 reads SNHLY; CDR2 reads FYNNEI. The CDR3 covers 16 residues.

This sequence joins TRBV6-1 and TRBJ2-7, with D possibly TRBD1 on 6 matching bases. CDR1 is MNHNS, CDR2 SASEGT, per germline. This CDR3 contains 15 residues. Trimming stripped 6 bases from V and 4 bases from J, with 19 bases between. The CDR3 region is CASSQFRQAPYEQYF. CDR3 nucleotides: TGTGCCAGCAGCCAATTCCGACAGGCCCCGTACGAGCAGTACTTC.

About this clone: The sample holds other DNA sequences that translate to the same CDR3. V gene TRBV30 combines with J gene TRBJ1-1; tentatively, D is TRBD1 (5 bases). CDR1 is GTSNPN, CDR2 SVGIG, per germline (reference sequence). The CDR3 has 13 residues. V was cut by 3 bases and J by 1 base, with 9 bases left in between. The DNA for the CDR3 is TGTGCCTGGAGATTGACAGAGAACACTGAAGCTTTCTTT. This sequence encodes CAWRLTENTEAFF.

This clone was observed once. The chain combines TRBV5-5 with TRBJ2-5; 11 bases line up with TRBD2. The CDR3 covers 16 residues. CDR1 and CDR2 (germline): SGHKS, YYEKEE (reference sequence). V dropped 4 bases and J dropped 0; count of bases not matched to a gene: 5. CDR3 nucleotides: TGTGCCAGCAGCCCGACTAGCGGGATTTACCAAGAGACCCAGTACTTC. Translated: CASSPTSGIYQETQYF.

The chain is built from TRBV4-1 and TRBJ2-7; 9 nucleotides agree with TRBD1. The trim removed 4 bases at V and 1 base at J, leaving 2 bases unmatched. Germline V gene data show CDR1 as MGHRA and CDR2 as YSYEKL. This CDR3 has 14 residues. CDR3 sequence reads: CASSLDRGSYEQYF. CDR3 sequence (DNA): TGCGCCAGCAGCCTGGACAGGGGTTCCTACGAGCAGTACTTC.

The chain is built from TRBV2 and TRBJ1-4, with D possibly matching TRBD1 (5 bases). CDR1 SNHLY and CDR2 FYNNEI come from the germline V gene. The ends were cut back, 4 bases at V and 7 bases at J, with 19 bases in the middle. CDR3 length: 16 amino acids. The CDR3 here is CASSGPGRAGGEKLFF. The DNA of the CDR3 is TGTGCCAGCAGTGGCCCAGGGAGGGCTGGTGGTGAAAAACTGTTTTTT.

The CDR3 reads CASSFSGTPYEQYF. CDR3 in DNA: TGTGCCAGCAGCTTTAGCGGGACCCCCTACGAGCAGTACTTC. The rearrangement links TRBV9 to TRBJ2-7, with TRBD2 matching over 8 bases. CDR1 and CDR2 from the germline V gene are SGDLS and YYNGEE. V lost 4 bases and J lost 2; bases outside the gene matches: 5. The CDR3 loop spans 14 amino acids.

This rearrangement joins TRBV5-1 to TRBJ2-2; D tentatively reads TRBD1 or TRBD2 (5 bases each). Germline V gives CDR1 SGHRS, CDR2 YFSETQ. Trimming took off 0 bases at V and 4 bases at J, with 22 bases between the two ends. The CDR3 is 19 residues long. CDR3 region: CASSLVSPPSGSGTGELFF. CDR3 sequence (DNA): TGCGCCAGCAGCTTGGTTTCTCCGCCCTCAGGGAGCGGCACCGGGGAGCTGTTTTTT. Based on the CDR3 plus reference TRBV5-1 and TRBJ2-2, the full variable domain is KAGVTQTPRYLIKTRGQQVTLSCSPISGHRSVSWYQQTPGQGLQFLFEYFSETQRNKGNFPGRFSGRQFSNSRSEMNVSTLELGDSALYLCASSLVSPPSGSGTGELFFGEGSRLTVL.

This clone has more than one count but fewer than ten. The chain has TRBV18 and TRBJ1-1; unclear D gene. Germline V lookup: CDR1 KGHSH, CDR2 LQKENI. V was shortened by 1 base and J by 6 bases, with 12 bases between the two germline ends. The CDR3 sequence is 14 residues long. The CDR3 DNA follows: TGTGCCAGCTCACCACACCCCTATGCGGCTGAAGCTTTCTTT. It encodes CASSPHPYAAEAFF.

V and J are TRBV7-9 and TRBJ1-4; D not resolved. Trimming removed 5 bases at V and 3 bases at J, with 13 bases between. This CDR3 spans 15 amino acids. Germline CDR1 reads SEHNR; CDR2 reads FQNEAQ (reference sequence). CDR3 in amino acids: CASSPPLIANEKLFF. CDR3 DNA sequence: TGTGCCAGCAGCCCCCCGCTAATCGCTAATGAAAAACTGTTTTTT. Together with reference TRBV7-9 and TRBJ1-4, the CDR3 gives the full variable domain: DTGVSQNPRHKITKRGQNVTFRCDPISEHNRLYWYRQTLGQGPEFLTYFQNEAQLEKSRLLSDRFSAERPKGSFSTLEIQRTEQGDSAMYLCASSPPLIANEKLFFGSGTQLSVL.